This is a list of T cell receptor beta chains from one sample in a study of CD8 T cells in Susac syndrome. TCRdb fed the immunoSEQ multiplex PCR reads into MiXCR, producing one record per CDR3 protein. The sample lists a few hundred thousand distinct CDR3 sequences; about 92% were seen once. The sequencing input was CD4+ T cells from PBMCs. These receptors all come from a human donor with multiple sclerosis. The CDR3 runs from the conserved cysteine through the conserved F or W. Fields, in order: clone size, V gene, D gene, J gene, CDR3 DNA, CDR3 protein. The D gene is left open where the match is weak. Expanded clones get a size class; other rows say once, few or many, or leave the size out.

clone size: -
V gene: TRBV28
D gene: -
J gene: TRBJ1-2
CDR3 DNA: TGTGCCAGCAGTTTTTTGGCCGAAGCTAACTATGGCTACACCTTC
CDR3 protein: CASSFLAEANYGYTF

clone size: -
V gene: TRBV5-1
D gene: -
J gene: TRBJ1-1
CDR3 DNA: TGCGCCAGCAGCTTGGGGGACATTCCCTACACTGAAGCTTTCTTT
CDR3 protein: CASSLGDIPYTEAFF

clone size: -
V gene: TRBV19
D gene: TRBD1
J gene: TRBJ1-4
CDR3 DNA: TGTGCCAATTTCCGGGACAGGAGAGAAAAACTGTTTTTT
CDR3 protein: CANFRDRREKLFF

clone size: -
V gene: TRBV2
D gene: TRBD1
J gene: TRBJ1-3
CDR3 DNA: TGTGCCAGCAGTGGACAGGGGCTCGACTCTGGAAACACCATATATTTT
CDR3 protein: CASSGQGLDSGNTIYF

clone size: once
V gene: TRBV5-1
D gene: -
J gene: TRBJ2-5
CDR3 DNA: TGCGCCAGCATCCTCACTGGAGGAGGAAGGGAGACCCAGTACTTC
CDR3 protein: CASILTGGGRETQYF

clone size: once
V gene: TRBV3-1
D gene: -
J gene: TRBJ1-2
CDR3 DNA: TGTGCAAGCAGCCAAGCCGACCACCAAGGCTACACCTTC
CDR3 protein: CASSQADHQGYTF

clone size: -
V gene: TRBV6-4
D gene: -
J gene: TRBJ2-1
CDR3 DNA: TGTGCCAGCAGTGACCGCACAGGTCAGCAGTTCTTC
CDR3 protein: CASSDRTGQQFF

clone size: -
V gene: TRBV19
D gene: -
J gene: TRBJ1-3
CDR3 DNA: TGTGCCAGTAGTATTCATCGGGCGGGCACTGGAAACACCATATATTTT
CDR3 protein: CASSIHRAGTGNTIYF

clone size: few
V gene: TRBV20-1
D gene: -
J gene: TRBJ2-7
CDR3 DNA: TGCAGTGCTAGGGGAGATTCCTACGAGCAGTACTTC
CDR3 protein: CSARGDSYEQYF

clone size: -
V gene: TRBV12-3/TRBV12-4
D gene: TRBD1
J gene: TRBJ1-1
CDR3 DNA: TGTGCCAGCAGTTTAGTGCGGACAGGGATTGAAGCTTTCTTT
CDR3 protein: CASSLVRTGIEAFF

clone size: -
V gene: TRBV27
D gene: TRBD1
J gene: TRBJ1-6
CDR3 DNA: TGTGCCAGCAGTTTAGAGATGTCCGGCGAGGGGGCTTCACCCCTCCACTTT
CDR3 protein: CASSLEMSGEGASPLHF

clone size: -
V gene: TRBV5-1
D gene: -
J gene: TRBJ1-4
CDR3 DNA: TGCGCCAGCAGCTTGGCCGTTCGAAGAGGCGAAAAACTGTTTTTT
CDR3 protein: CASSLAVRRGEKLFF

clone size: -
V gene: TRBV7-9
D gene: TRBD1
J gene: TRBJ1-1
CDR3 DNA: TGTGCCAGCAGCTTAGCGACAGGGGCGGGAACTGAAGCTTTCTTT
CDR3 protein: CASSLATGAGTEAFF

clone size: once
V gene: TRBV12-3/TRBV12-4
D gene: -
J gene: TRBJ2-5
CDR3 DNA: TGTGCCAGCAGTTTTCAGCAAGAGACCCAGTACTTC
CDR3 protein: CASSFQQETQYF

clone size: -
V gene: TRBV6-5
D gene: -
J gene: TRBJ1-6
CDR3 DNA: TGTGCCAGCAGTTACTCGAAGGGGAGCTCCTATAATTCACCCCTCCACTTT
CDR3 protein: CASSYSKGSSYNSPLHF

clone size: -
V gene: TRBV6-5
D gene: -
J gene: TRBJ1-2
CDR3 DNA: TGTGCCAGCGGGACAATCTATGGCTACACCTTC
CDR3 protein: CASGTIYGYTF

clone size: once
V gene: TRBV4-3
D gene: TRBD1
J gene: TRBJ2-2
CDR3 DNA: TGCGCCAGCAGCCAAGATCTGGCACAGGGGGCCGGGGAGCTGTTTTTT
CDR3 protein: CASSQDLAQGAGELFF

clone size: -
V gene: TRBV5-4
D gene: TRBD2
J gene: TRBJ2-5
CDR3 DNA: TGTGCCAGCAGCTTGGAATGGCTAGCGGGGGGCGGGGGAGAGACCCAGTACTTC
CDR3 protein: CASSLEWLAGGGGETQYF

clone size: once
V gene: TRBV5-1
D gene: TRBD2
J gene: TRBJ2-1
CDR3 DNA: TGCGCCAGCAGCTTTAGCGGGAGCTCCCTCAATGAGCAGTTCTTC
CDR3 protein: CASSFSGSSLNEQFF